Sequencing of this TCR beta chain was carried out in a study of T cells after yellow fever vaccination. This clonotype was seen a handful of times. This CDR3 spans 16 amino acids. V was cut by 0 bases and J by 2 bases, with 13 bases left in between. Germline V gives CDR1 LNHDA, CDR2 SQIVND (reference sequence). In TCRdb, the 5' RACE reads were re-called with MiXCR into one record per CDR3 protein. The sample holds about 310,000 distinct CDR3 sequences, roughly 4% seen once. Source: PBMCs, taken on the day of the yellow fever booster vaccination. The clonotype was recovered from a man between 18 and 29 years old who received the YFV17D yellow fever vaccine. The V and J genes are TRBV19 and TRBJ1-2; the D gene is possibly TRBD1 (5 bases). CDR3 bases: TGTGCCAGTAGTATAGATGGGGCAGCACAAAACTATGGCTACACCTTC. It translates to CASSIDGAAQNYGYTF.